The next 5 T cell receptor beta chains were all read from a single sample in a study of blood T cell repertoires in COVID-19. Repertoires were generated with immunoSEQ multiplex PCR, while TCRdb's copy carries only in-frame clones and drops some. The sample yields 120,000 to 150,000 clones, about 80% seen once. The specimen sequenced was peripheral blood. These receptors came from a human donor in a cohort sampled during active COVID-19.

This clone has only one observation. The sample contains more than one DNA sequence encoding this CDR3. J is TRBJ2-5 and V is TRBV7-2; TRBD2 matches at 8 bases. There are 14 residues in the CDR3. V lost 1 base, J lost 5 bases, and 3 bases stayed unmatched. Germline-derived CDR1 and CDR2 are SGHTA and FQGNSA. CDR3 coding DNA: TGTGCCAGCAGCTTAGATCGCGGGGGGGAGACCCAGTACTTC. This translates into CASSLDRGGETQYF.

This chain links TRBV21-1 with TRBJ1-2; the D call TRBD1 from the table was never checked on the DNA. TRBV21-1 is flagged as a pseudogene. The length of the CDR3 is 14 residues. The CDR3 region is CASSKEGVDYGYTF. CDR3 nucleotides: TGTGCCAGCAGCAAAGAGGGGGTCGACTATGGCTACACCTTC.

This chain uses TRBV6-1 with TRBJ2-2, with a weak D call TRBD1 (6 bases). CDR3 length: 14 residues. V lost 7 bases and J lost 5, with 14 bases in between. In germline, CDR1 is MNHNS, CDR2 SASEGT. The chain's CDR3 is CASTLGQPTGELFF. CDR3 nucleotides: TGTGCCAGCACCTTAGGACAGCCGACCGGGGAGCTGTTTTTT.

This chain links TRBV5-6 with TRBJ2-7, with D possibly TRBD1 on 5 matching bases. The CDR3 length is 16 residues. Trimming cost V 1 base and J 5 bases, with 19 bases left between them. CDR1 is SGHDT and CDR2 is YYEEEE in the germline V gene. The CDR3 DNA reads as TGTGCCAGCAGCTTGTCCCTAGGCCAGGGTGTTGACGAGCAGTACTTC. Its protein product is CASSLSLGQGVDEQYF.

This chain joins TRBV15 and TRBJ2-5, with D tentatively TRBD2 (7 bases). V gave up 1 base and J gave up 6 bases, with 21 bases separating them. Germline lookup yields CDR1 LNHNV and CDR2 YYDKDF (reference sequence). This CDR3 is 17 amino acids long. The chain's CDR3 is CATSRGGSSRGGQTQYF. The CDR3 DNA sequence: TGTGCCACCAGCAGAGGAGGCAGCTCCAGGGGAGGGCAGACCCAGTACTTC.